One T cell receptor (beta chain) is described in this entry. This clonotype was detected ten times or more. What this receptor recognizes is not known. No much larger clonotype is one base removed from it; base qualities were not supplied. Looking up the germline V gene yields CDR1 SGHVS and CDR2 FNYEAQ. Inclusive of the bounding cysteine and phenylalanine, the CDR3 is 15 residues long. The read is trimmed to its CDR3 DNA, 45 bases read in frame from base 1. Trimming removed 11 bases from V and 8 bases from J, leaving 24 bases between the germline ends. The sample's treatment or condition label, in plain terms: allogeneic hematopoietic cell transplantation with graft depleted of TCRalphabeta T cells and CD19 B cells. TCRalphabeta/CD19-depleted allogeneic hematopoietic cell grafts were given to the transplant recipients, all of whom were children. To prepare the library, PCR was applied. For sequencing, an Illumina HiSeq 2500 was employed. To normalize quantification of the TCRbeta repertoire, the TCR libraries were built with molecular barcoding that relied on unique molecular identifiers. TCRdb reanalyzed the raw reads on its own, using fastp at Q25 for trimming and MiXCR for clone calling, and kept in-frame beta chains. Rows with one shared CDR3 protein collapse into an entry with the most common genes and DNA. The sample contains about 98,000 distinct CDR3 sequences, roughly 7.2% of them found a single time. Approximately 16% of the sample lies in the top ten.

The sample is drawn from a study of T-cell reconstitution after alpha-beta-depleted transplantation in children listed by TCRdb under 2016. A note on the overall study: Using TCR repertoire profiling, the study quantitatively followed how T-cell immune reconstitution unfolded in children after TCRalphabeta/CD19-depleted allogeneic hematopoietic cell transplantation. The paper's findings and limits, for the study overall: The frequencies of hyperexpanded clones fell over the following months, and after one year, T-cell counts and TCRbeta diversity were mostly attributed to newly produced T cells. Apparently early alphabetaT-cell count recovery about two months after transplant reportedly relied on only several hundred rapidly expanded clones derived from non-depleted graft cells. The high TCRbeta diversity at day 60 in some patients was ascribed to recipient T cells and intrathymic progenitors that had survived conditioning.

This specimen consisted of PBMCs, obtained before TCRalphabeta/CD19-depleted stem cell transplant. Recombination linked TRBV7-6 to TRBJ1-4, with TRBD1 as a weak D call on 5 bases. The sequence was obtained from a boy younger than 10 with acute lymphoblastic leukemia, due to receive a stem cell transplant. The CDR3 is CAPLTVRALEEKLFF. Read as DNA, the sequence is TGTGCCCCCTTGACAGTTCGGGCATTAGAGGAAAAACTGTTTTTT.